What follows are 3 T cell receptor beta chains derived from one specimen sequenced in a study of naive and memory T cell subsets. An equimolar mix of two oligonucleotides served as the beta constant-region primer for TRBC1 and TRBC2. TCRdb recomputed calls from the UMI-ligation and nested PCR reads with MiXCR, one row per CDR3 protein. Among some 87,000 distinct CDR3 sequences, 6% to 7.5% were seen once, and the ten largest hold 1.5% to 2%. The sample taken for sequencing was central memory CD4+ T cells from blood. Receptors were obtained from a human donor in good health.

This clonotype appeared many times. The chain has TRBV29-1 and TRBJ2-3; D possibly corresponds to TRBD2 (6 bases). Trimming removed 3 bases from V and 2 bases from J, with 12 bases in between. The CDR3 has 14 amino acids. Looked up from germline, CDR1 is SQVTM and CDR2 is ANQGSEA. The CDR3 spells CSVDTGGNTDTQYF. CDR3 nucleotides: TGCAGCGTTGACACCGGGGGTAACACAGATACGCAGTATTTT.

This clonotype has ten or more counts. The genes are TRBV4-3 and TRBJ2-6; D may correspond to TRBD1 or TRBD2 (5 bases each). This CDR3 has 16 amino acids. Germline values: CDR1 LGHNA, CDR2 YSLEER. Trimming took off 4 bases at V and 1 base at J, with 11 bases between the two ends. The chain's CDR3 is CASSRPGRSGANVLTF. CDR3 in DNA: TGCGCCAGCAGCCGGCCAGGGAGATCTGGGGCCAACGTCCTGACTTTC.

This clonotype occurred many times. This rearrangement joins TRBV24-1 to TRBJ2-1; D remains ambiguous. V lost 3 bases and J lost 3, with 2 bases in between. The V gene's germline CDR1 is KGHDR and CDR2 SFDVKD. The CDR3 totals 12 residues. The CDR3 spells CATSDLYNEQFF. The CDR3 DNA sequence: TGTGCCACCAGTGATCTCTACAATGAGCAGTTCTTC.